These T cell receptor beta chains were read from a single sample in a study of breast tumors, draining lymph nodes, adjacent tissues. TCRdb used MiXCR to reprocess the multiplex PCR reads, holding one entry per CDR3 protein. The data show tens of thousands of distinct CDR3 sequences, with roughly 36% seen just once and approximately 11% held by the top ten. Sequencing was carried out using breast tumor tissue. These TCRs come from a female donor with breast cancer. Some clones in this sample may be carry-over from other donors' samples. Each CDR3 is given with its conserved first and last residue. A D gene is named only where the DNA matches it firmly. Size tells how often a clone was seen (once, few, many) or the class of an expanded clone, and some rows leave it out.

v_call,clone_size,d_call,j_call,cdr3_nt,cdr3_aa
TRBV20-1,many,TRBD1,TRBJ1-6,TGCAGTGCTAGAGATACAGGGGGCTATAATTCACCCCTCCACTTT,CSARDTGGYNSPLHF
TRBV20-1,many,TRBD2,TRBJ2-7,TGCAGTGCTTACCCCCTAAGGCTAGCGGGGTCCTACGAGCAGTACTTC,CSAYPLRLAGSYEQYF
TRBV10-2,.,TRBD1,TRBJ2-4,TGCGCCAGCAGTGAGCCCCTTCGGACAGGGGGAACCAAAAACATTCAGTACTTC,CASSEPLRTGGTKNIQYF
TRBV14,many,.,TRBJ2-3,TGTGCCAGCAGCTCCCGGACTGCTAGCACAGATACGCAGTATTTT,CASSSRTASTDTQYF
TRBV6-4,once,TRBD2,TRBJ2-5,TGTGCCAGCAGTCGGACTAGCGGGAGGTCGGAGACCCAGTACTTC,CASSRTSGRSETQYF
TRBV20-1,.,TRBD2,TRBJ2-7,TGCAGTGCTAGACCGAGACTAGCGGGCTCCTACGAGCAGTACTTC,CSARPRLAGSYEQYF
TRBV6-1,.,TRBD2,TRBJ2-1,TGTGCCAGCGGCGGGACTAGGGACAATGAGCAGTTCTTC,CASGGTRDNEQFF
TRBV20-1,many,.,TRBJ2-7,TGCAGTGCTAGAGAAAGGAGCGGTCCCTACGAGCAGTACTTC,CSARERSGPYEQYF
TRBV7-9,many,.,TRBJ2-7,TGTGCCAGCAGCTCCGTCGCACACGAGCAGTACTTC,CASSSVAHEQYF
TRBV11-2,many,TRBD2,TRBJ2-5,TGTGCCAGCCGGACTAGCGGGATCGAGACCCAGTACTTC,CASRTSGIETQYF
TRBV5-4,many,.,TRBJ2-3,TGTGCCAGCAGCTTGAAGACTAGTTTCACAGATACGCAGTATTTT,CASSLKTSFTDTQYF
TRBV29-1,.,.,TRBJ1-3,TGCAGCGTCGGGGTTTTGGGCGGAAACACCATATATTTT,CSVGVLGGNTIYF
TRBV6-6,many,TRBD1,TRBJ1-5,TGTGCCAGCAGCTACGCGACAGGGCAGCGGCAGCCCCAGCATTTT,CASSYATGQRQPQHF
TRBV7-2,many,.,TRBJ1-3,TGTGCCAGCAGCCTTGGGGGGACCGTTGGAAACACCATATATTTT,CASSLGGTVGNTIYF
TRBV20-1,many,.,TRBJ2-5,TGCAGTGCCAGGGAAGTACGAGGGCTAGCCTGGAGACAAGAGACCCAGTACTTC,CSAREVRGLAWRQETQYF
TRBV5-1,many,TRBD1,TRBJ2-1,TGCGCCAGCAGCTCGGGACAGGGTATCAATGAGCAGTTCTTC,CASSSGQGINEQFF
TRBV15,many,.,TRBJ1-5,TGTGCCACCAGCGCTGACCCGAGCAATCAGCCCCAGCATTTT,CATSADPSNQPQHF
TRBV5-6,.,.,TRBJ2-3,TGTGCCAGCAGCTACCAAACAGATACGCAGTATTTT,CASSYQTDTQYF
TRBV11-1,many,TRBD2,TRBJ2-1,TGTGCCAGCAGCCCGGGCGAGGCGGGGGCCTACAATGAGCAGTTCTTC,CASSPGEAGAYNEQFF
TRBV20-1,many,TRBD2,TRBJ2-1,TGCAGTGTGGGACTACCTTACAATGAGCAGTTCTTC,CSVGLPYNEQFF
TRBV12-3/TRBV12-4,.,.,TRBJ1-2,TGTGCCAGCAGTTCACAAACCCCGGGGCATGTAACTGGCTACACCTTC,CASSSQTPGHVTGYTF
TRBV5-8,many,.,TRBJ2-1,TGTGCCAGCAGCTTCGGGGGCTCCTACAATGAGCAGTTCTTC,CASSFGGSYNEQFF
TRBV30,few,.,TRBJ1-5,TGTGCCTGGAGTTTCGGGAGACGCAATCAGCCCCAGCATTTT,CAWSFGRRNQPQHF
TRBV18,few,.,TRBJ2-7,TGTGCCAGCTCACCAGCGGGCTACGAGCAGTACTTC,CASSPAGYEQYF
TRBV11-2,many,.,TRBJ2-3,TGTGCCAGCAGCTTTGCAGCGGCTACCACAGATACGCAGTATTTT,CASSFAAATTDTQYF
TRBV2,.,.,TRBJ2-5,TGTGCCAGCAGTGATTGGGAGACCCAGTACTTC,CASSDWETQYF
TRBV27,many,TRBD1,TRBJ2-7,TGTGCCAGCAGTGGGGACAGGGGGGGGTACGAGCAGTACTTC,CASSGDRGGYEQYF
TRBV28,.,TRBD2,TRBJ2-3,TGTGCCAGCAGTTCAGCGGGGAGGGCTGGCACAGATACGCAGTATTTT,CASSSAGRAGTDTQYF
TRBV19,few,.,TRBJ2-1,TGTGCCAGTAGCCGGGACTGGAGCTCCTACAATGAGCAGTTCTTC,CASSRDWSSYNEQFF
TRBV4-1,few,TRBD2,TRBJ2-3,TGCGCCAGCAGTCGAACGGCGGGAGACGGAGATACGCAGTATTTT,CASSRTAGDGDTQYF
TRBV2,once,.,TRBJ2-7,TGTGCCAGCAGCGAAGGGGCGGGCGGGCTCTACGAGCAGTACTTC,CASSEGAGGLYEQYF
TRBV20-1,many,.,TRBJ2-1,TGCAGTGCTAGTTTGTCAGCCCAGTCCTACAATGAGCAGTTCTTC,CSASLSAQSYNEQFF
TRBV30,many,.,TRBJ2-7,TGTGCCTGGAGTCCCGGACAGAACTACGAGCAGTACTTC,CAWSPGQNYEQYF
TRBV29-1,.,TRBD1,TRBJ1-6,TGCAGCGTTGCTGACAGGGCAGGGGATTCACCCCTCCACTTT,CSVADRAGDSPLHF
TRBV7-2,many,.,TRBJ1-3,TGTGCCAGCAGCTTAAAGCGCGGGCAGGGAGAAAACACCATATATTTT,CASSLKRGQGENTIYF
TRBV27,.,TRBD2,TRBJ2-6,TGTGCCAGCAGTCCTATCGGCCTAGCGGGATCCGGGGCCAACGTCCTGACTTTC,CASSPIGLAGSGANVLTF
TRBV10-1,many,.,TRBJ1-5,TGCGCCAGCAGTGATGGGGTCAATCAGCCCCAGCATTTT,CASSDGVNQPQHF
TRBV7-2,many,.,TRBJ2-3,TGTGCCAGCAGCTTAGCTGGACACCGCACAGATACGCAGTATTTT,CASSLAGHRTDTQYF
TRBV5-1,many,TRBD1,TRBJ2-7,TGCGCCAGCAGCCTTGGTGGGGGACAGACCTACGAGCAGTACTTC,CASSLGGGQTYEQYF
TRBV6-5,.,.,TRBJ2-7,TGTGCCAGCAGTTTTAGGGGGATCCACGAGCAGTACTTC,CASSFRGIHEQYF
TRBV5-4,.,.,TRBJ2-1,TGTGCCAGCAGCTTGGATCGAAGTGCTGAGCAGTTCTTC,CASSLDRSAEQFF
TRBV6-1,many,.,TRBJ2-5,TGTGCCAGCAGTGCCATTGCTTCGGGGGAGACCCAGTACTTC,CASSAIASGETQYF
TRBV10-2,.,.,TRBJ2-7,TGCGCCAGCAGGCACTCCTACGAGCAGTACTTC,CASRHSYEQYF
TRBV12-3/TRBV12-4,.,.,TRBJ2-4,TGTGCCAGCAGTTTCGATGTCGGTCCGGGTGGGCTTCAGTACTTC,CASSFDVGPGGLQYF
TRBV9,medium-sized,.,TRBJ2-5,TGTGCCAGCAGCCCCTGGACGTCGCCCGAAGAGACCCAGTACTTC,CASSPWTSPEETQYF
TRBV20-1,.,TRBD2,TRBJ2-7,TGCAGTGTCAGAGGACTAGCGGGTGCCTACGAGCAGTACTTC,CSVRGLAGAYEQYF
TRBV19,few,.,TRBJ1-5,TGTGCCAGTAGTAAAAGGGGGGAGGCAGGGGAACAGCCCCAGCATTTT,CASSKRGEAGEQPQHF
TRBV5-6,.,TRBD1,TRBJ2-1,TGTGCCAGCACCGAGAACCGGGACAGGGCTGTTGGGTGGTCTTGGAATGAGCAGTTCTTC,CASTENRDRAVGWSWNEQFF
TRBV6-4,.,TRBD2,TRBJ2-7,TGTGCCAGCAGAGCCGGGACTAGCGGTTATGAGCAGTACTTC,CASRAGTSGYEQYF
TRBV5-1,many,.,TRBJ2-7,TGCGCCAGCAGCTTGGATGCAGGGCAGTACGAGCAGTACTTC,CASSLDAGQYEQYF
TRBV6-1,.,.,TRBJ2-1,TGTGCCAGCATGGTTGGCCTCTACAATGAGCAGTTCTTC,CASMVGLYNEQFF
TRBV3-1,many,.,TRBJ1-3,TGTGCCAGCAGCCAAGATCGTCTGGGGCCCTCTGGAAACACCATATATTTT,CASSQDRLGPSGNTIYF
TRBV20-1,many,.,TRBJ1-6,TGCAGTGCTAGGACCAGCACCCAGAATAATTCACCCCTCCACTTT,CSARTSTQNNSPLHF
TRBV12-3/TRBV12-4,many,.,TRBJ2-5,TGTGCCAGCAGTTTAAGCGGCCAAGAGACCCAGTACTTC,CASSLSGQETQYF
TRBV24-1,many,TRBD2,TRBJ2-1,TGTGCCACCTCTGCCCCGGGACTAGCGGCAGGGGACCCCTACAATGAGCAGTTCTTC,CATSAPGLAAGDPYNEQFF
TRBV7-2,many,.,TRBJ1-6,TGTGCCAGCAGCTCCCTGGGACGGGCTAATTCACCCCTCCACTTT,CASSSLGRANSPLHF
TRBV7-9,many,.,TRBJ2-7,TGTGCCAGCAGCTTAGTGGACGAGCAGTACTTC,CASSLVDEQYF